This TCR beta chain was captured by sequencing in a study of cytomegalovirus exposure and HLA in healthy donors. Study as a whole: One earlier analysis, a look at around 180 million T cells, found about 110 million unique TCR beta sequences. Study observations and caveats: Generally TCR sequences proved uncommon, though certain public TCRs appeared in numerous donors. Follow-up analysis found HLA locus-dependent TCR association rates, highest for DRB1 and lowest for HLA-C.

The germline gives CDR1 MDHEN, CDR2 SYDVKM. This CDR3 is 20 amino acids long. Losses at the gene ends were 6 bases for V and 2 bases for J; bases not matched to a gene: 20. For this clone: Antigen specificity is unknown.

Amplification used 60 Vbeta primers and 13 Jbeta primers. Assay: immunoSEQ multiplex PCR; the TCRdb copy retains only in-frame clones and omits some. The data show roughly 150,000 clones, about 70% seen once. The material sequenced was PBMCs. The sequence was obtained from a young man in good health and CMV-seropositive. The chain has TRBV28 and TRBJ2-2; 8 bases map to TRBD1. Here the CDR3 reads CASSQWAQGRGRFNTGELFF. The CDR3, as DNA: TGTGCCAGCAGCCAATGGGCACAGGGCAGGGGGCGCTTCAACACCGGGGAGCTGTTTTTT.